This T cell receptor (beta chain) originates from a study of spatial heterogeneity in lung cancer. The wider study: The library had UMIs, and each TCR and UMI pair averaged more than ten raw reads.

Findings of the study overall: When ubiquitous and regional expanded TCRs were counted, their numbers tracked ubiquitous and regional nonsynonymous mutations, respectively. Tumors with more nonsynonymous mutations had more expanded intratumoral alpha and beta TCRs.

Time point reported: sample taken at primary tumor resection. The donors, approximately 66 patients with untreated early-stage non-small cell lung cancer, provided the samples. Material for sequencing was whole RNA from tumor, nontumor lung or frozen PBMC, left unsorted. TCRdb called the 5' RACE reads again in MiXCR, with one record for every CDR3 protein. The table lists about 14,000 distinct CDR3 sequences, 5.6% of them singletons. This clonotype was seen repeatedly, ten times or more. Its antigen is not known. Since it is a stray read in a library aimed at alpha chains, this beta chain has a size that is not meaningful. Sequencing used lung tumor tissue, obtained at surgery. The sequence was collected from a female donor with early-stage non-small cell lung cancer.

CDR3 loop: CASSRGDRAGNQPQHF. CDR3 in DNA: TGTGCCAGTAGTAGGGGGGACAGGGCTGGCAATCAGCCCCAGCATTTT. The V gene is TRBV19, the J gene TRBJ1-5, with 9 nucleotides matching TRBD1. The CDR3 covers 16 residues. Germline-derived CDR1 and CDR2 are LNHDA and SQIVND (reference sequence). The trim removed 4 bases at V and 2 bases at J, leaving 6 bases unmatched.